Listed here are 21 T cell receptor beta chains from one sample, sequenced in a study of blood T cell repertoires in COVID-19. Here immunoSEQ multiplex PCR was the method, and the copy in TCRdb shows in-frame clones only, minus some. The sample carries roughly 200,000 clones, 70% to 90% recorded once. Sequences were obtained from peripheral blood. The receptors were gathered from a woman aged 25 to 39 with acute or convalescent COVID-19.

The chain recombines TRBV27 with TRBJ2-3, with TRBD1 identical over 7 bases. This CDR3 contains 14 residues. Losses at the gene ends were 6 bases for V and 4 bases for J; bases not matched to a gene: 7. Germline values: CDR1 MNHEY, CDR2 SMNVEV (reference sequence). This CDR3 reads CASRGQTRPDTQYF. The DNA for the CDR3 is TGTGCCAGCAGGGGACAGACCCGGCCAGATACGCAGTATTTT.

The chain carries TRBV5-1 and TRBJ2-5; 7 nucleotides match TRBD2. In germline, CDR1 is SGHRS, CDR2 YFSETQ. V gave up 4 bases and J gave up 3 bases; unmatched junction bases: 15. The CDR3 covers 17 residues. CDR3 sequence reads: CASSTKPGLYVEETQYF. CDR3 coding DNA: TGCGCCAGCAGCACAAAACCGGGACTATACGTTGAAGAGACCCAGTACTTC.

This clone was counted once. Within the sample, other DNA sequences also encode this same CDR3. V usage is TRBV7-9 and J usage is TRBJ2-3; tentative D call: TRBD2 (5 bases). V was shortened by 3 bases and J by 4 bases, with 5 bases between the two germline ends. Germline CDR1 reads SEHNR; CDR2 reads FQNEAQ (reference sequence). This CDR3 contains 12 residues. The CDR3 here is CASSLGADTQYF. CDR3 nucleotide sequence: TGTGCCAGCAGCTTGGGAGCAGATACGCAGTATTTT.

V usage is TRBV11-2 and J usage is TRBJ1-4, with D possibly TRBD1 on 6 matching bases. The V gene lost 5 bases and the J gene lost 3 bases, with 13 bases spanning the gap. CDR1 is SGHAT, CDR2 FQNNGV, per germline. CDR3 length equals 15 residues. CDR3 residues: CASSMDSLANEKLFF. The CDR3 DNA is TGTGCCAGCAGCATGGACAGTCTAGCTAATGAAAAACTGTTTTTT.

The V gene is TRBV5-1, the J gene TRBJ1-1; 7 bases match TRBD1. Germline-derived CDR1 and CDR2 are SGHRS and YFSETQ. The J segment lost 0 bases and the V segment lost 1 base, leaving 6 bases of the junction unmatched. This CDR3 is built from 16 residues. DNA of the CDR3: TGCGCCAGCAGCTTGCAGGGGGTACCAATGAACACTGAAGCTTTCTTT. It translates to CASSLQGVPMNTEAFF.

The V gene is TRBV7-2, the J gene TRBJ1-1; 12 bases agree with TRBD1. With V trimmed by 3 bases and J by 6 bases, 8 bases remained unmatched. CDR1 is SGHTA, CDR2 FQGNSA, per germline. This CDR3 has 16 residues. The CDR3 loop is CASSFGGTGGVPEAFF. The CDR3 DNA follows: TGTGCCAGCAGCTTTGGTGGGACAGGGGGCGTGCCTGAAGCTTTCTTT. The full variable domain, its missing parts supplied by reference TRBV7-2 and TRBJ1-1, is GAGVSQSPSNKVTEKGKDVELRCDPISGHTALYWYRQSLGQGLEFLIYFQGNSAPDKSGLPSDRFSAERTGGSVSTLTIQRTQQEDSAVYLCASSFGGTGGVPEAFFGQGTRLTVV.

The rearrangement joins TRBV7-9 to TRBJ2-1; perhaps TRBD1 as D (6 bases). Germline CDR1 is SEHNR and CDR2 is FQNEAQ (reference sequence). With 2 bases removed from V and 10 bases from J, the gap between germline ends came to 12 bases. This CDR3 is built from 13 residues. The CDR3 protein is CASSLTGWDEQFF. For the CDR3, the DNA is TGTGCCAGCAGCTTAACAGGGTGGGACGAGCAGTTCTTC.

This clone was observed a single time. Other DNA sequences of this sample code for an identical CDR3. The chain employs TRBV3-1 (or the pseudogene TRBV3-2) and TRBJ2-3; the match to TRBD2 covers 15 bases. The CDR3 consists of 17 residues. Trimming took 4 bases from V and 5 from J; bases not matched to a gene: 7. Germline CDR1 reads LGHDT; CDR2 reads YNNKEL (reference sequence). The CDR3 loop reads CASSRWTSGRAEDTQYF. The CDR3 DNA sequence: TGTGCCAGCAGCCGATGGACTAGCGGGAGGGCGGAAGATACGCAGTATTTT.

The chain is built from TRBV3-1 (or the pseudogene TRBV3-2) and TRBJ2-3; unclear D gene. V dropped 3 bases and J dropped 3 bases, with 13 bases sitting between them. The CDR3 length is 15 residues. Germline V lookup: CDR1 LGHDT, CDR2 YNNKEL (reference sequence). CDR3 sequence (DNA): TGTGCCAGCAGCCATGTGGGCTCCAATACAGATACGCAGTATTTT. Amino acids: CASSHVGSNTDTQYF.

This clone has more than one count but fewer than ten. The gene calls are TRBV29-1 and TRBJ2-7, with 7 bases matching TRBD2. The CDR3 is made up of 17 amino acids. Per the germline V gene, CDR1 is SQVTM and CDR2 is ANQGSEA. V lost 6 bases and J lost 1; bases outside the gene matches: 18. The CDR3 region has the DNA TGCAGCGTCCACACCCCTCGATCTAAGCGGGGATCCTACGAGCAGTACTTC. Its translation is CSVHTPRSKRGSYEQYF.

This clone appeared once. V and J are TRBV9 and TRBJ2-2; TRBD1 might be the D (6 bases). This CDR3 region has 16 residues. Germline V gene lookup returns CDR1 SGDLS and CDR2 YYNGEE. V was cut by 5 bases and J by 0 bases, with 14 bases left in between. Here the CDR3 reads CASSTLGAANTGELFF. CDR3 sequence (DNA): TGTGCCAGCAGTACCCTGGGGGCTGCGAACACCGGGGAGCTGTTTTTT.

The table lists this clone with a count of one. The chain has TRBV7-9 and TRBJ2-2; 7 nucleotides agree with TRBD2. CDR1 is SEHNR, CDR2 FQNEAQ, per germline (reference sequence). V lost 8 bases and J lost 0; bases outside the gene matches: 9. The CDR3 is 16 residues long. The CDR3 protein is CASRAGGRANTGELFF. In DNA form, the CDR3 reads TGTGCCAGCCGGGCCGGCGGGAGAGCGAACACCGGGGAGCTGTTTTTT.

The gene calls are TRBV2 and TRBJ1-2; 8 bases align to TRBD1. The V and J ends lost 2 bases and 8 bases, in that order; junction bases with no gene match: 7. The CDR3 covers 14 residues. Germline V gene data show CDR1 as SNHLY and CDR2 as FYNNEI. The CDR3 loop reads CASSETGQGRGYTF. Written as DNA, the CDR3 is TGTGCCAGCAGTGAAACCGGACAGGGTAGAGGCTACACCTTC.

The chain couples TRBV27 to TRBJ1-6; no definite D call. The CDR3 has 14 residues. Germline values: CDR1 MNHEY, CDR2 SMNVEV (reference sequence). The V and J ends lost 6 bases and 8 bases respectively, with 14 bases between them. The CDR3 DNA is TGTGCCAGCAGACCCTCAGTAAACCATTCACCCCTCCACTTT. Amino acid sequence: CASRPSVNHSPLHF.

The chain links TRBV28 to TRBJ2-5; D perhaps matches TRBD2 (6 bases). Germline CDR1 is MDHEN and CDR2 is SYDVKM. Trimming cost V 7 bases and J 7 bases, with 16 bases left between them. This CDR3 region has 13 residues. CDR3 loop: CASTGAGLRTQYF. CDR3 in DNA: TGTGCCAGCACGGGAGCTGGCTTGCGGACCCAGTACTTC.

The rearrangement uses TRBV19 and TRBJ1-1; the D is unclear. V lost 9 bases, J lost 10 bases, and 12 bases lay in between. Germline V lookup: CDR1 LNHDA, CDR2 SQIVND (reference sequence). The CDR3 has 10 amino acids. CDR3 nucleotide sequence: TGTGCCAGCGCGGAATATCGAGCTTTCTTT. Translation gives CASAEYRAFF. Combining the CDR3 with reference TRBV19 and TRBJ1-1 gives the whole variable domain DGGITQSPKYLFRKEGQNVTLSCEQNLNHDAMYWYRQDPGQGLRLIYYSQIVNDFQKGDIAEGYSVSREKKESFPLTVTSAQKNPTAFYLCASAEYRAFFGQGTRLTVV.

The chain couples TRBV5-1 to TRBJ1-2; no firm D call. V lost 4 bases and J lost 2, with 9 bases in between. Germline V lookup: CDR1 SGHRS, CDR2 YFSETQ. The CDR3 runs to 13 residues. The CDR3 is CASSDGRNYGYTF. The CDR3 DNA sequence: TGCGCCAGCAGCGATGGCCGAAACTATGGCTACACCTTC.

The genes are TRBV6-5 and TRBJ2-2; no reliable D call. The germline CDR1 and CDR2 sequences are MNHEY and SVGAGI. Trimming left V 6 bases short and J 3 bases short, with 5 bases between. The CDR3 has 12 residues. The CDR3 here is CASRHYTGELFF. The DNA for the CDR3 is TGTGCCAGCAGACATTACACCGGGGAGCTGTTTTTT.

This chain's CDR3 is CASSRQPQHF. The CDR3, as DNA: TGTGCCAGCAGTCGGCAGCCCCAGCATTTT. V and J are TRBV6-5 and TRBJ1-5; D is unclear. CDR1 is MNHEY and CDR2 is SVGAGI in the germline V gene. V dropped 5 bases and J dropped 7 bases, with 3 bases sitting between them. This CDR3 spans 10 amino acids.

The gene calls are TRBV5-1 and TRBJ2-2, with D possibly being TRBD2 (5 bases). The V end was cut by 4 bases, the J end by 4 bases, with 11 bases between. The CDR3 has 14 amino acids. Germline loops: CDR1 SGHRS, CDR2 YFSETQ. Written as DNA, the CDR3 is TGCGCCAGCAGCACCGGGGTCTCCACCGGGGAGCTGTTTTTT. This encodes CASSTGVSTGELFF.

The V gene is TRBV20-1, the J gene TRBJ2-3; TRBD1 might be the D (5 bases). This CDR3 has 10 amino acids. CDR1 DFQATT and CDR2 SNEGSKA come from the germline V gene (reference sequence). V was pared by 6 bases and J by 10 bases, with 11 bases between. CDR3 amino acids: CSAAQVAQYF. Written as DNA, the CDR3 is TGCAGTGCCGCACAGGTGGCGCAGTATTTT.